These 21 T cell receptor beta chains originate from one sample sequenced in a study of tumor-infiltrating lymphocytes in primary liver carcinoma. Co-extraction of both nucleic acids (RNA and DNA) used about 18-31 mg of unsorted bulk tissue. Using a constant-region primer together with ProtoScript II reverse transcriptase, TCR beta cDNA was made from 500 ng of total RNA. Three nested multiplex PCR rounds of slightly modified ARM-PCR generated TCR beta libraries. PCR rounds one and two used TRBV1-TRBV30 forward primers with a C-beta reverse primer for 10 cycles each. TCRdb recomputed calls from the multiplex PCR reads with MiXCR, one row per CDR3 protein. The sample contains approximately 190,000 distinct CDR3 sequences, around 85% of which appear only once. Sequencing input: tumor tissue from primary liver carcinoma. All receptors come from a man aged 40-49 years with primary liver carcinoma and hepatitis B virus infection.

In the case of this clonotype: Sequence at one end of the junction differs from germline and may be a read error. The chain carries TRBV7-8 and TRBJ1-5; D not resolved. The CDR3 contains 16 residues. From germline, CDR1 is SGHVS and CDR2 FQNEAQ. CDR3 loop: CANSERAKTTNQPQHF. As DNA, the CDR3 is TGTGCCAACAGCGAGCGGGCTAAGACTACGAATCAGCCCCAGCATTTT.

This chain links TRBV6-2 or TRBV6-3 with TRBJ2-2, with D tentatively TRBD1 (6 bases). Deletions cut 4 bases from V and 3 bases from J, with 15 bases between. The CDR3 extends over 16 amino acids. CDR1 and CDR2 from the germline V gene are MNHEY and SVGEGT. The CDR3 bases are TGTGCCAGCAGTTTTGAGCAGGGGATACACACCGGGGAGCTGTTTTTT. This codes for CASSFEQGIHTGELFF.

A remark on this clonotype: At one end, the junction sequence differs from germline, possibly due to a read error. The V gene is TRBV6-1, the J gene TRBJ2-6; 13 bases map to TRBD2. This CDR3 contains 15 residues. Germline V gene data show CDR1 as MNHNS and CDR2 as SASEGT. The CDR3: CASSFGTSGIDVMIF. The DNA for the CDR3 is TGTGCCAGCAGTTTTGGGACTAGCGGGATCGACGTCATGATTTTC.

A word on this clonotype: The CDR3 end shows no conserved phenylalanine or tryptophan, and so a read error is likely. In DNA, the CDR3 is TGTGCCAGCAGCCCCTCAGTAATGGGAGACTATGAGCAGTTCTTA. This gives the protein CASSPSVMGDYEQFL. The J gene is TRBJ2-1, the V gene TRBV5-8, with D perhaps matching TRBD2 (5 bases). Germline V gives CDR1 SGHTS, CDR2 YDEGEE. This CDR3 spans 15 amino acids. Deletions cut 4 bases from V and 8 bases from J, with 19 bases between.

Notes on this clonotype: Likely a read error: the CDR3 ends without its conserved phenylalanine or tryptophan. The CDR3 protein is CASMRAVTYEQYL. In DNA, the CDR3 is TGTGCCAGCATGCGGGCGGTGACCTACGAGCAGTACCTC. V gene TRBV28 combines with J gene TRBJ2-7, with D possibly TRBD2 on 5 matching bases. The germline gives CDR1 MDHEN, CDR2 SYDVKM. Trimming took 7 bases from V and 2 from J, leaving 12 bases between them. This CDR3 has 13 residues.

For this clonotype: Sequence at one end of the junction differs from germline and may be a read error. CDR3 amino acids: CSVEDPGGSSYEPYF. CDR3 DNA: TGCAGCGTTGAAGACCCAGGAGGAAGCTCCTACGAGCCGTACTTC. V gene TRBV29-1 combines with J gene TRBJ2-7; weak D call: TRBD2 (5 bases). The CDR3 has 15 amino acids. Germline values: CDR1 SQVTM, CDR2 ANQGSEA.

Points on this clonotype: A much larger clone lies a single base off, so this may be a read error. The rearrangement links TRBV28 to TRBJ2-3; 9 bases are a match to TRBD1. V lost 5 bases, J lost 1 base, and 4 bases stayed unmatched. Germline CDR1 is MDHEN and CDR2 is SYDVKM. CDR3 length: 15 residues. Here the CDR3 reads CASSLQGACTDTQYF. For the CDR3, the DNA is TGTGCCAGCAGTCTACAGGGGGCATGCACAGATACGCAGTATTTT.

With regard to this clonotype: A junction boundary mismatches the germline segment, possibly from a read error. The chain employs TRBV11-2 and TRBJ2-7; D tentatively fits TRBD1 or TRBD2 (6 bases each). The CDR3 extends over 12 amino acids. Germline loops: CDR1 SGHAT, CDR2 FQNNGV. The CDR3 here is CASGPGGYELYF. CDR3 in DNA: TGTGCCAGCGGTCCCGGGGGCTACGAGCTGTATTTC. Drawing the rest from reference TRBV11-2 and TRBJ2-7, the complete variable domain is EAGVAQSPRYKIIEKRQSVAFWCNPISGHATLYWYQQILGQGPKLLIQFQNNGVVDDSQLPKDRFSAERLKGVDSTLKIQPAKLEDSAVYLCASGPGGYELYFGPGTRLTVT.

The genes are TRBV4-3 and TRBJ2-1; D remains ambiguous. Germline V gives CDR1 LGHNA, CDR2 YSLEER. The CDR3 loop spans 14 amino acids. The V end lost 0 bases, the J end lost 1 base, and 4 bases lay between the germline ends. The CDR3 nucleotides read TGCGCCAGCAGCCAAGAAGCATCCTACAATGAGCAGTTCTTC. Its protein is CASSQEASYNEQFF.

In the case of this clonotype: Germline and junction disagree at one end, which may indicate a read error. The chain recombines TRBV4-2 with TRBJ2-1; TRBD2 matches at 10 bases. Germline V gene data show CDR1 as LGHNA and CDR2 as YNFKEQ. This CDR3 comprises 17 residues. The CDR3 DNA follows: TGTGCCAGCAGCCAAGAGCTCGGGCTAGCGGGAGACAATGAACAGTTCTTC. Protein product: CASSQELGLAGDNEQFF.

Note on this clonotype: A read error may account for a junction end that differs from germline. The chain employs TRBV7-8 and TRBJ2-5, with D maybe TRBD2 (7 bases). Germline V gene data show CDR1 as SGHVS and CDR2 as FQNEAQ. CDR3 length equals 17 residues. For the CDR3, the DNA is TGTGCCAGCAGCTTAGTCAGCCTAGGGGGAGGGGGAGAGACCCATTACTTC. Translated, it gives CASSLVSLGGGGETHYF.

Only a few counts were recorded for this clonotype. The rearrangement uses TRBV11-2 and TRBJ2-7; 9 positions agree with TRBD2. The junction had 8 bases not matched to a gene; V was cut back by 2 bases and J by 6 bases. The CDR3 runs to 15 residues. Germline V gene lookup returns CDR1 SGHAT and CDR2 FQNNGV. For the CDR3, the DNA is TGTGCCAGCAGCTTAACCATAGCGGGGGCCAGCGAGCAGTACTTC. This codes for CASSLTIAGASEQYF.

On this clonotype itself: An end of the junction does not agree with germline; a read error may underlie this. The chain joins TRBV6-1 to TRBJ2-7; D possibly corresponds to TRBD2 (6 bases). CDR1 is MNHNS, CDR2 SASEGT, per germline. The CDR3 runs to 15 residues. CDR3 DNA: TGTGCCAGCAGTGAAAACGTCGGGGGTACTTACGAGCAGTGCTTC. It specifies CASSENVGGTYEQCF.

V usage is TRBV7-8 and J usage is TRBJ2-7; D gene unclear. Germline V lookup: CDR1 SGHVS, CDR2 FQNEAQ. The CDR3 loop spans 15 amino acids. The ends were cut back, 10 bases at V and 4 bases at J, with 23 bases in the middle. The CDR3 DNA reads TGTGCCAACACCGTTCGGTCGGTACCGGCGTACGAGCAGTACTTC. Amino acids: CANTVRSVPAYEQYF.

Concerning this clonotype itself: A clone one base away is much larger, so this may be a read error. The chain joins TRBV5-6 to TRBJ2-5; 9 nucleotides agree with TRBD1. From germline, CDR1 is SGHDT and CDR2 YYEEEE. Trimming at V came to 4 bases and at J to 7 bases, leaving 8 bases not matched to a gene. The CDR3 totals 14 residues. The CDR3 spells CASSPATGGGTQYF. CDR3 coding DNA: TGTGCCAGCAGCCCAGCGACAGGGGGAGGGACCCAGTACTTC.

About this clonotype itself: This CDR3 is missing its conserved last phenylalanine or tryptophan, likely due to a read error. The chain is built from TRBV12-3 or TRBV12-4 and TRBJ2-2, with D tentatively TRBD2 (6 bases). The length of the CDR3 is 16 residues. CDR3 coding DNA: TGTCCCAGCAGTTTAGCTCCAGCGGGTGTGACCGGGGAGCTGTTTCTT. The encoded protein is CPSSLAPAGVTGELFL.

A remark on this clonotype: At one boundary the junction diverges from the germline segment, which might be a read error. CDR3 in DNA: TGTCCCAGCAGCCGGGAAATTGGGAGGGTCGGAAATACGCAGTATTTT. The encoded protein is CPSSREIGRVGNTQYF. The rearrangement links TRBV11-2 to TRBJ2-3, with 7 bases lining up with TRBD2. Germline assignment: CDR1 SGHAT and CDR2 FQNNGV. The CDR3 runs 16 residues. The full variable domain, with the rest looked up from reference TRBV11-2 and TRBJ2-3, is EAGVAQSPRYKIIEKRQSVAFWCNPISGHATLYWYQQILGQGPKLLIQFQNNGVVDDSQLPKDRFSAERLKGVDSTLKIQPAKLEDSAVYLCPSSREIGRVGNTQYFGPGTRLTVL.

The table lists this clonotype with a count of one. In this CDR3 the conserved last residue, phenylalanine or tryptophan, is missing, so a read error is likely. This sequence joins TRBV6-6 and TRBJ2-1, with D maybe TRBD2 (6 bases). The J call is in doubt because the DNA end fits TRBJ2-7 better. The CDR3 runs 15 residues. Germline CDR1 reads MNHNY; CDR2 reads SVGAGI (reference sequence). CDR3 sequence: CASSYSEETGDEQYI. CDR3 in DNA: TGTGCCAGTAGTTACTCTGAAGAGACGGGAGATGAGCAGTACATC.

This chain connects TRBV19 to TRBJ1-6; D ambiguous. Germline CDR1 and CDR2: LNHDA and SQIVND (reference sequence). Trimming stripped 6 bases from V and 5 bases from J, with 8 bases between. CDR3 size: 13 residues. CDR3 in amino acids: CASRNVNNSPLHF. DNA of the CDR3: TGTGCCAGTAGAAACGTCAATAATTCACCCCTCCACTTT.

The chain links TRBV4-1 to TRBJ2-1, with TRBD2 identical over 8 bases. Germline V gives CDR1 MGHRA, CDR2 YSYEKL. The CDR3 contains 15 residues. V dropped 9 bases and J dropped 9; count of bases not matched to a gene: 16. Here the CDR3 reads CASRQDLRGGSEQFF. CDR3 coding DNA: TGCGCCAGTAGGCAAGACCTTCGGGGGGGCAGTGAGCAGTTCTTC.

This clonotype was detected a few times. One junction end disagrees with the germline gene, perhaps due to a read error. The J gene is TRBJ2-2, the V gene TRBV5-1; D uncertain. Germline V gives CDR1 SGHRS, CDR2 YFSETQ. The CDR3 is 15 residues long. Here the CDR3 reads CASSLAAANTEELFF. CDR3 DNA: TGCGCCAGCAGCTTGGCCGCAGCAAACACCGAGGAGCTGTTTTTT.